Sequencing of this T cell receptor (beta chain) was carried out in a study of identical twins. Study conclusions and caveats: Because invariant MAIT and iNKT cells could be present, zero-insertion analyses could be partly confounded.

With respect to this clonotype: Its specificity is unknown.

Germline lookup yields CDR1 KGHSH and CDR2 LQKENI. V was pared by 6 bases and J by 1 base, with 12 bases between. The CDR3 extends over 14 amino acids. It was template switching that added a universal primer site, and there were unique molecular identifiers on the cDNA. TCRdb reanalysed the 5' RACE reads using MiXCR and keeps one entry per CDR3 protein. The data show 200,000 to 250,000 distinct CDR3 sequences, 5.5% to 8% seen once. These data also featured in a second study, about yellow fever vaccine responses in identical twins.

J is TRBJ1-1 and V is TRBV18; weak D call: TRBD1 (5 bases). This clonotype was sampled from a woman under 30 in good health. Sequenced input: memory (CD45RO+) T cells sorted from blood. For the CDR3, the DNA is TGTGCCAGCTCCCGGGGGGATAAGAACACTGAAGCTTTCTTT. Translation: CASSRGDKNTEAFF.